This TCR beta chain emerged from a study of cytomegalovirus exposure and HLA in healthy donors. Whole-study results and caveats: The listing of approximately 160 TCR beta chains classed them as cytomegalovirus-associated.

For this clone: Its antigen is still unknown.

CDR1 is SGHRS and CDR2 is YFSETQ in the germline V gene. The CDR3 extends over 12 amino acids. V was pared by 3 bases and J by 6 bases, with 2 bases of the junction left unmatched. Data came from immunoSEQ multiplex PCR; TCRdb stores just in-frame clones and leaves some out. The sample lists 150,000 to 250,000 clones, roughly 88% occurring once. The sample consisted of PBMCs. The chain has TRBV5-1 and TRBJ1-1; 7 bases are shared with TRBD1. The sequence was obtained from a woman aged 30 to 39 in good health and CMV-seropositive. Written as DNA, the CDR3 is TGCGCCAGCAGCTCCGGGACAGCTGAAGCTTTCTTT. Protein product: CASSSGTAEAFF.